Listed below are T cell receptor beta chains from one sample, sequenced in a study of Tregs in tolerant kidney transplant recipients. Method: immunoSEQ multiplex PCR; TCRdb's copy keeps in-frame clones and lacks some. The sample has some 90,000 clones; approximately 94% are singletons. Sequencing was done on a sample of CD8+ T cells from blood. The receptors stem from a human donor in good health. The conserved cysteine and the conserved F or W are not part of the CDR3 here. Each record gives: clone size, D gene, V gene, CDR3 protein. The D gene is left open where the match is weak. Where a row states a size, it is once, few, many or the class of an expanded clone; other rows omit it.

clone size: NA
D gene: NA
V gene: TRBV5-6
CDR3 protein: ASSLAEGLDEQY

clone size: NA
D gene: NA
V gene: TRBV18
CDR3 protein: ASSPTSLVNSNQPQH

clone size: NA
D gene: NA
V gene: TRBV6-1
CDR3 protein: ASSEWQEVNQPQH

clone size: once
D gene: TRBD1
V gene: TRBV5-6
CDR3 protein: ASSPTGGYEQY

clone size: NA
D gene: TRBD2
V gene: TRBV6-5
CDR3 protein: ASSYQAGDLFNEQF

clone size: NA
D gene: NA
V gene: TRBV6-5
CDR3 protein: ASSYSINQYNEQF

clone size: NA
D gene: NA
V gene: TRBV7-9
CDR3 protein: ASSPVELTNTGELF

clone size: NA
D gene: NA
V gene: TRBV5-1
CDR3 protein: ASSPMSSYEQY

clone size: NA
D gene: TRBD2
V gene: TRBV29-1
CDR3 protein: SVRPPLAGANTGELF

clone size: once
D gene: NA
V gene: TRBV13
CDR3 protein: ASSPRDWYNEQF